This TCR beta chain is from a study of shared clonotypes between healthy human individuals. Cells designated naive CD8 were CD45RO-negative and were positively selected for CCR7, with terminally differentiated effector memory CD45RA+ cells excluded. The authors split each subset's genomic DNA evenly across several immunoSEQ plates. Original handling: With immunoSEQ giving junction-only sequences and no quality scores, filtering differed. Assay: immunoSEQ multiplex PCR; the TCRdb copy retains only in-frame clones and omits some. That table gives V, J and clone size, and the DNA gave D and trimming. The profile shows some 630,000 clones, 96% of them singletons. The CDR3 has 16 amino acids. Germline V lookup: CDR1 SGHDT, CDR2 YYEEEE. V was cut by 0 bases and J by 0 bases, with 12 bases left in between.

This receptor was identified in a woman aged 30 to 39 in good health. Sequencing was done on a sample of naive CD8+ T cells sorted from blood. The chain combines TRBV5-6 with TRBJ1-1; D remains ambiguous. The CDR3 here is CASSLDLVHMNTEAFF. The DNA for the CDR3 is TGTGCCAGCAGCTTGGATCTGGTACATATGAACACTGAAGCTTTCTTT.